The clone carrying this TCR beta chain occurred many times. Deletions cut 6 bases from V and 0 bases from J, with 15 bases between. CDR3 size: 15 residues. CDR1 and CDR2 (germline): SGHTA, FQGNSA. This entry comes from a study of T cell repertoires in cytomegalovirus infection. TCRdb redid the calling of the reads with MiXCR, one entry per CDR3 protein. There are fewer than 85,000 distinct CDR3 sequences in the sample; under 5% occur only once, and around 22% lies in the top ten. The gene calls are TRBV7-2 and TRBJ2-7; no clear D. Sequenced input: PBMCs. The source of this sequence is a human donor in good health (CMV status not recorded). Some clones in this sample may be carry-over from other donors' samples. CDR3 residues: CASRESGASSYEQYF. CDR3 nucleotides: TGTGCCAGCAGGGAAAGTGGAGCGAGCTCCTACGAGCAGTACTTC.